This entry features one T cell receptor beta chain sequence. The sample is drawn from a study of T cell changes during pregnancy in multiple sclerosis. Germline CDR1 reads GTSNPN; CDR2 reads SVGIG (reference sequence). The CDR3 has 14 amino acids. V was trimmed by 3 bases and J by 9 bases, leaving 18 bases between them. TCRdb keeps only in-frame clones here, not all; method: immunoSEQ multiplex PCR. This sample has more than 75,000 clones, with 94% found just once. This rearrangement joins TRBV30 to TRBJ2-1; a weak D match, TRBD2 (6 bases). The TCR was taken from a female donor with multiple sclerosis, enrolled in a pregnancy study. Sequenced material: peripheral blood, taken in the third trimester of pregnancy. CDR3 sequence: CAWSPGLTYVEQFF. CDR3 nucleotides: TGTGCCTGGAGCCCGGGACTTACTTACGTTGAGCAGTTCTTC.